The entry below gives a single T cell receptor beta chain sequence along with its context. This sample is drawn from a study of blood T cell repertoires in COVID-19. Study context: The samples span acute and convalescent COVID-19 from the United States, Italy and Spain.

Produced via immunoSEQ multiplex PCR; TCRdb's table is partial and in-frame only. Counted here are under 150,000 clones, roughly 80% occurring once; the ten biggest clones make up about a sixth. This CDR3 has 14 amino acids. Deletions cut 1 base from V and 0 bases from J, with 7 bases between. From germline, CDR1 is LNHDA and CDR2 SQIVND (reference sequence). Cohort 3 donors counted as recovered after two negative PCRs, clearance, or resolved symptoms. The sequence was collected from a man younger than 40 who had recovered from COVID-19. The rearrangement links TRBV19 to TRBJ2-7; D gene unclear. The sequencing input was PBMCs or T cells enriched from blood (not recorded which). CDR3 protein: CASSIAVGSYEQYF. CDR3 nucleotide sequence: TGTGCCAGTAGTATAGCGGTCGGCTCCTACGAGCAGTACTTC.